These T cell receptor beta chains were read from a single sample in a study of naive and memory T cell subsets. TCRdb passed the UMI-ligation and nested PCR reads through MiXCR, listing each CDR3 protein once. This sample has about 99,000 distinct CDR3 sequences, with more than 12% found just once. Sequencing used naive CD8+ T cells from blood. Every receptor here comes from a human donor in good health. Both conserved end residues are part of each CDR3. A D gene is named only where the DNA matches it firmly. Not every row has a clone size; where given, it reads once, few, many or a size class.

j_call,cdr3_length,v_call,d_call,clone_size,cdr3_aa,cdr3_nt
TRBJ2-7,16,TRBV20-1,TRBD2,few,CSARPLAGGSTYEQYF,TGCAGTGCTAGACCACTAGCGGGAGGCTCAACCTACGAGCAGTACTTC
TRBJ2-1,13,TRBV6-2/TRBV6-3,-,-,CACSAADYNEQFF,TGTGCCTGCAGCGCGGCGGACTACAATGAGCAGTTCTTC
TRBJ2-1,11,TRBV12-3/TRBV12-4,-,many,CASSLDYEQFF,TGTGCCAGCAGTCTAGACTATGAGCAGTTCTTC
TRBJ1-6,12,TRBV2,-,-,CASSEAGRPLHF,TGTGCCAGCAGTGAAGCGGGTCGGCCCCTCCACTTT
TRBJ2-1,12,TRBV10-3,-,-,CAISESTREQFF,TGTGCCATCAGTGAGTCGACCCGGGAGCAGTTCTTC
TRBJ2-1,16,TRBV20-1,TRBD2,-,CSARDGARGSGDEQFF,TGCAGTGCTAGAGATGGTGCACGCGGGAGCGGGGATGAGCAGTTCTTC
TRBJ2-2,15,TRBV4-2,-,-,CASSQLRESTGELFF,TGTGCCAGCAGCCAGTTAAGGGAGTCCACCGGGGAGCTGTTTTTT
TRBJ1-2,13,TRBV30,-,once,CARSPGDIDGYTF,TGTGCCCGGAGCCCCGGGGATATCGATGGCTACACCTTC
TRBJ2-5,16,TRBV19,-,few,CASSIVGLGGQETQYF,TGTGCCAGTAGTATTGTCGGACTCGGCGGCCAAGAGACCCAGTACTTC
TRBJ2-1,12,TRBV24-1,-,many,CATSSPLREQFF,TGTGCCACCAGTAGCCCCCTCAGGGAGCAGTTCTTC
TRBJ2-7,16,TRBV6-6,TRBD1,many,CASSQTRQGSSYEQYF,TGTGCCAGCAGTCAGACCAGACAGGGCTCCTCCTACGAGCAGTACTTC
TRBJ2-3,14,TRBV5-8,-,many,CASSSGQSTDTQYF,TGTGCCAGCAGCTCTGGGCAGAGCACAGATACGCAGTATTTT
TRBJ1-4,15,TRBV28,TRBD1,few,CASRGQGATNEKLFF,TGTGCCAGCAGGGGACAGGGAGCAACTAATGAAAAACTGTTTTTT
TRBJ2-1,15,TRBV27,-,-,CASSSPRVSRDEQFF,TGTGCCAGCAGTTCCCCCCGTGTTTCGAGGGATGAGCAGTTCTTC
TRBJ2-5,15,TRBV28,-,-,CASSKAGMYQETQYF,TGTGCCAGCAGTAAGGCAGGGATGTACCAAGAGACCCAGTACTTC
TRBJ1-1,17,TRBV12-5,-,few,CASGLVVVALRDTEAFF,TGTGCTAGTGGTTTGGTAGTAGTAGCACTCAGGGACACTGAAGCTTTCTTT
TRBJ2-7,14,TRBV27,TRBD1,few,CASSLGTGKGEQYF,TGTGCCAGCAGTTTAGGGACAGGGAAGGGCGAGCAGTACTTC
TRBJ2-1,14,TRBV12-3/TRBV12-4,-,-,CASSPDDYSHEQFF,TGTGCCAGCAGTCCCGATGACTACTCCCATGAGCAGTTCTTC
TRBJ1-5,15,TRBV11-2,TRBD1,many,CASSLSTGGRWPQHF,TGTGCCAGCAGCTTATCGACAGGGGGTCGGTGGCCCCAGCATTTT
TRBJ2-5,17,TRBV3-1,TRBD1,-,CASSPFRGTFEGETQYF,TGTGCCAGCAGCCCATTCAGGGGGACCTTTGAAGGAGAGACCCAGTACTTC
TRBJ1-1,14,TRBV5-1,TRBD1,-,CASRPTGGRTEAFF,TGCGCCAGCCGTCCAACAGGGGGTCGGACTGAAGCTTTCTTT
TRBJ1-1,12,TRBV28,-,few,CASSLLGSTTFF,TGTGCCAGCAGTTTATTGGGTAGTACGACTTTCTTT